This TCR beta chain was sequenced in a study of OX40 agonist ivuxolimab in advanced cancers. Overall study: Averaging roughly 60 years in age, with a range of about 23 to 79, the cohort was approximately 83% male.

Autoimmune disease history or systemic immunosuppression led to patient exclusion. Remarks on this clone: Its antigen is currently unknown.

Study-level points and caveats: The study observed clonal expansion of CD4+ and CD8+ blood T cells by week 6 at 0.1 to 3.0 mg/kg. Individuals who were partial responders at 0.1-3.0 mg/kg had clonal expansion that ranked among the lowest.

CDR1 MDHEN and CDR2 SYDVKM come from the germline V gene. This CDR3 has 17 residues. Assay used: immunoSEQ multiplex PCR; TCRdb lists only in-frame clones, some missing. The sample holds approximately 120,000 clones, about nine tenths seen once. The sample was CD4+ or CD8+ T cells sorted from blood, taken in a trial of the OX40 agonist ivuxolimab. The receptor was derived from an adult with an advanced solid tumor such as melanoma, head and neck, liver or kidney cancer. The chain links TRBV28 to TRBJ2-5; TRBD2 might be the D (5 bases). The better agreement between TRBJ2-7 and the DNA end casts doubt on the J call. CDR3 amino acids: CASSTILTTWVAYEQYF. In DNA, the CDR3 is TGTGCCAGCAGTACTATCCTGACTACGTGGGTTGCCTACGAGCAGTACTTC.